A selection of T cell receptor beta chains follows, all from one sample in a study of T cells in Graves' hyperthyroidism and ophthalmopathy. MiXCR, applied by TCRdb to the multiplex PCR reads, yields one record per CDR3 protein. Of hundreds of thousands of distinct CDR3 sequences listed, about a sixth are singletons. Sample: blood. The receptors were gathered from a woman younger than 30 with Graves' hyperthyroidism. Each CDR3 is given with its conserved first and last residue. D genes are given only for firm matches. The size field is filled for only some rows; it gives once, few, many or a size class.

clone_size j_call v_call d_call cdr3_aa cdr3_nt
many TRBJ1-1 TRBV7-9 . CASSARQHMNTEAFF TGTGCCAGCAGCGCCCGACAGCACATGAACACTGAAGCTTTCTTT
few TRBJ2-5 TRBV4-1 . CASSQEGIGGTQYF TGCGCCAGCAGCCAAGAAGGGATAGGCGGGACCCAGTACTTC
. TRBJ2-3 TRBV7-2 TRBD2 CASRSLAGQWKDTQYF TGTGCCAGCAGGTCCCTAGCGGGACAATGGAAAGATACGCAGTATTTT
few TRBJ1-3 TRBV6-1 . CASSSGARWAGNTIYF TGTGCCAGCAGTTCAGGGGCAAGGTGGGCGGGAAACACCATATATTTT
few TRBJ1-2 TRBV6-1 TRBD1 CASSTQGANGYTF TGTGCCAGCAGTACACAGGGGGCTAATGGCTACACCTTC
many TRBJ2-1 TRBV2 TRBD2 CASRKRGSGFYNEQFF TGTGCCAGCAGAAAGAGAGGTAGCGGGTTTTACAATGAGCAGTTCTTC
. TRBJ2-5 TRBV7-2 . CASSQTSRIEKTQYF TGTGCCAGCAGCCAGACTAGTCGAATTGAGAAGACCCAGTACTTC
. TRBJ1-4 TRBV3-1 . CASSQGTLLTNEKLFF TGTGCCAGCAGCCAAGGGACACTTTTAACTAATGAAAAACTGTTTTTT
. TRBJ2-7 TRBV4-1 TRBD2 CASSQEWEGRGYEQYF TGCGCCAGCAGCCAAGAGTGGGAGGGACGGGGATACGAGCAGTACTTC
many TRBJ1-2 TRBV2 TRBD1 CASSARSTGGRGYTF TGTGCCAGCAGCGCCCGTTCGACAGGGGGCCGGGGCTACACCTTC
few TRBJ1-4 TRBV12-3/TRBV12-4 . CASRPTGGNEKLFF TGTGCCAGCAGGCCGACAGGAGGGAATGAAAAACTGTTTTTT
many TRBJ2-1 TRBV24-1 TRBD2 CATSDHPGLAGRYNEQFF TGTGCCACCAGTGACCATCCGGGACTAGCGGGAAGGTACAATGAGCAGTTCTTC
many TRBJ2-3 TRBV20-1 . CSAPSAEESTDTQYF TGCAGTGCCCCGAGTGCGGAAGAGAGCACAGATACGCAGTATTTT
. TRBJ2-1 TRBV7-2 TRBD2 CASSITSGGRNEQFF TGTGCCAGCAGCATCACTAGCGGGGGGCGCAATGAGCAGTTCTTC
many TRBJ2-1 TRBV12-3/TRBV12-4 . CASRRTLAPEQFF TGTGCCAGCAGGCGTACACTAGCTCCTGAGCAGTTCTTC
many TRBJ2-1 TRBV20-1 TRBD2 CSARDTGLPRNEQFF TGCAGTGCTAGAGATACGGGACTACCTAGGAATGAGCAGTTCTTC
many TRBJ2-5 TRBV6-1 . CASNMDMEETQYF TGTGCCAGCAATATGGACATGGAAGAGACCCAGTACTTC
many TRBJ2-1 TRBV7-9 TRBD1 CASSQPTGTWGNEQFF TGTGCCAGCAGCCAGCCGACAGGGACATGGGGCAATGAGCAGTTCTTC
. TRBJ1-1 TRBV18 . CASSQSPNTEAFF TGTGCCAGCTCACAATCCCCGAACACTGAAGCTTTCTTT
. TRBJ1-5 TRBV5-5 TRBD1 CASSRPGTGNQPQHF TGTGCCAGCAGCCGTCCCGGGACAGGGAATCAGCCCCAGCATTTT
few TRBJ1-2 TRBV5-1 TRBD1 CASSPWTGDYGYTF TGCGCCAGCAGCCCTTGGACAGGGGACTATGGCTACACCTTC
few TRBJ2-1 TRBV10-3 . CAISESDLSHEQFF TGTGCCATCAGTGAGTCGGATCTTAGCCATGAGCAGTTCTTC
many TRBJ2-5 TRBV7-9 . CASSLAGGPQTQYF TGTGCCAGCAGCTTAGCGGGGGGGCCTCAGACCCAGTACTTC
many TRBJ2-7 TRBV13 TRBD1 CASSTGQGGIYEQYF TGTGCCAGCAGCACAGGACAGGGGGGAATCTACGAGCAGTACTTC
. TRBJ2-7 TRBV4-1 TRBD2 CASSLFAGRGGLDEQYF TGCGCCAGCAGCCTATTCGCGGGGCGGGGGGGCCTCGACGAGCAGTACTTC
many TRBJ2-7 TRBV28 TRBD2 CASSRLAGIYEQYF TGTGCCAGCAGTCGACTAGCGGGGATCTACGAGCAGTACTTC
few TRBJ2-7 TRBV27 . CASSLSGESSSYEQYF TGTGCCAGCAGTTTATCGGGGGAAAGTAGCTCCTACGAGCAGTACTTC
. TRBJ2-3 TRBV11-3 . CASSLGERTASTDTQYF TGTGCCAGCAGCTTAGGGGAGCGGACGGCTAGCACAGATACGCAGTATTTT
few TRBJ1-1 TRBV14 . CASSQRGWAAFF TGTGCCAGCAGCCAACGAGGGTGGGCGGCTTTCTTT
few TRBJ2-1 TRBV6-1 TRBD2 CASTSRKRETSYNEQFF TGTGCCAGCACCTCCAGGAAGCGGGAGACCTCCTACAATGAGCAGTTCTTC
. TRBJ2-7 TRBV20-1 . CSASIGHEQYF TGCAGTGCTAGTATCGGTCACGAGCAGTACTTC
many TRBJ1-1 TRBV5-1 . CASSLDLLEAFF TGCGCCAGCAGCTTGGATCTGCTTGAAGCTTTCTTT
. TRBJ2-2 TRBV7-7 TRBD2 CASSRKTSGYLFANTGELFF TGTGCTAGCAGCCGGAAAACTAGCGGATACCTATTCGCGAACACCGGGGAGCTGTTTTTT
. TRBJ2-7 TRBV9 TRBD2 CASSVRAGESYEQYF TGTGCCAGCAGCGTTAGGGCGGGGGAGTCCTACGAGCAGTACTTC
many TRBJ1-6 TRBV11-3 . CASSLTGQRSPLHF TGTGCCAGCAGCTTAACAGGGCAAAGGTCACCCCTCCACTTT
. TRBJ1-1 TRBV5-6 . CASSLAGGHWAFF TGTGCCAGCAGCTTGGCTGGGGGCCATTGGGCTTTCTTT
many TRBJ2-3 TRBV7-2 . CASSSVGGDTQYF TGTGCCAGCAGCTCCGTAGGGGGAGATACGCAGTATTTT
many TRBJ1-2 TRBV12-3/TRBV12-4 TRBD1 CASGGQPYGYTF TGTGCCAGCGGGGGACAGCCCTATGGCTACACCTTC
. TRBJ1-5 TRBV9 TRBD1 CASSVDRDRYSGNQPQHF TGTGCCAGCAGCGTGGACCGGGACAGATATAGTGGCAATCAGCCCCAGCATTTT
. TRBJ2-1 TRBV24-1 . CATSDYRRGGRNEQFF TGTGCCACCAGTGATTATAGACGAGGTGGGAGAAATGAGCAGTTCTTC
many TRBJ2-7 TRBV20-1 . CSARAGSYEQYF TGCAGTGCTAGAGCAGGTAGCTACGAGCAGTACTTC
many TRBJ2-4 TRBV5-1 . CASSLAGRDPFDIQYF TGCGCCAGCAGCTTGGCCGGCAGGGACCCCTTCGACATTCAGTACTTC
. TRBJ2-1 TRBV19 . CASSFDSTSYNEQFF TGTGCCAGTAGTTTTGACTCCACCTCCTACAATGAGCAGTTCTTC
many TRBJ2-5 TRBV13 TRBD1 CASSSGQYQETQYF TGTGCCAGCAGCTCGGGACAGTACCAAGAGACCCAGTACTTC
. TRBJ1-1 TRBV5-1 . CASSLGVRNTEAFF TGCGCCAGCAGCTTGGGGGTTAGGAACACTGAAGCTTTCTTT
many TRBJ2-1 TRBV11-3 . CASSLSRSNEQFF TGTGCCAGCAGCTTAAGCAGATCCAATGAGCAGTTCTTC